This T cell receptor beta chain came from a study of cytomegalovirus exposure and HLA in healthy donors. At the level of the study: An analysis done earlier identified fewer than 140 million unique TCR beta sequences from 150 million to 200 million T cells.

Healthy donors of bone marrow made up the group. The CDR3 totals 15 residues. Between the trimmed V and J ends, which lost 5 bases and 3 bases, there was a span of 13 bases. Germline V gives CDR1 LNHDA, CDR2 SQIVND (reference sequence). PCR was performed using 60 Vbeta and 13 Jbeta primers. The repertoire was sequenced with immunoSEQ multiplex PCR; TCRdb's copy has only in-frame clones and lacks some. The sample lists some 85,000 clones, roughly 70% seen once, with around 2.8% in the top ten. Study results and limitations: A later analysis reportedly identified an Asian-associated ancestry cluster as carrying fewer N-insertions than the approximately 670-donor mean. V- and J-gene trimming in TCR beta was tied to a missense DCLRE1C variant by an analysis performed later.

With respect to this clone: Its antigen remains unknown.

This rearrangement joins TRBV19 to TRBJ1-4; D perhaps matches TRBD1 (5 bases). The TCR sequence derives from a man aged 35 to 55 in good health and CMV-seronegative. Source material: PBMCs. CDR3: CASSQQALPNEKLFF. CDR3 coding DNA: TGTGCCAGTAGTCAACAGGCGCTACCTAATGAAAAACTGTTTTTT.